The 8 T cell receptor beta chains listed next were all sequenced from one sample in a study of T cells in Graves' hyperthyroidism and ophthalmopathy. RNA transcripts gave rise to amplified TCR beta CDR3 regions. With the HTBI primer set, the TCR CDR3 went through a first round of RT-PCR. TCRdb fed the multiplex PCR reads into MiXCR, producing one record per CDR3 protein. The sample gives approximately 530,000 distinct CDR3 sequences, just under 20% of which show up once; about half is in the top ten. The specimen sequenced was blood. These receptors all come from a man in his forties with Graves' ophthalmopathy.

Details on this clonotype: At one boundary the junction diverges from the germline segment, which might be a read error. V is TRBV7-7 and J is TRBJ1-5; 10 nucleotides agree with TRBD1. The CDR3 sequence is 19 residues long. Looked up from germline, CDR1 is SSHAT and CDR2 is FNYEAQ (reference sequence). The CDR3 is CASSSIDRGRGWGNQPQHF. The CDR3 DNA reads TGTGCTAGCAGCTCCATTGACAGGGGGCGCGGGTGGGGCAATCAGCCCCAGCATTTT.

This clonotype turned up a few times. The genes are TRBV29-1 and TRBJ1-5; maybe TRBD1 (6 bases). V lost 5 bases to trimming and J lost 5 bases, with 10 bases between them. Per germline, CDR1 SQVTM and CDR2 ANQGSEA. The CDR3 runs to 12 residues. In DNA, the CDR3 is TGCAGCGTTTCGGGGGCCGATCAGCCCCAGCATTTT. This gives the protein CSVSGADQPQHF.

The V call is TRBV15, the J call TRBJ2-7, with D hard to call. The ends were cut back, 0 bases at V and 1 base at J, with 4 bases in the middle. The CDR3 runs to 13 residues. Per germline, CDR1 LNHNV and CDR2 YYDKDF (reference sequence). For the CDR3, the DNA is TGTGCCACCAGCAGAGACCCTTCCTACGAGCAGTACTTC. Amino acids: CATSRDPSYEQYF.

On this clonotype: At one end the junction does not follow the germline gene, possibly because of a read error. This chain uses TRBV15 with TRBJ1-4; D is unclear. This CDR3 has 16 residues. CDR1 and CDR2 from the germline V gene are LNHNV and YYDKDF (reference sequence). CDR3 nucleotide sequence: TGTGCCACCAGCAGAGTCCTCAAGGCACCTAACGAAAAACTGTTTTTT. Its translation is CATSRVLKAPNEKLFF.

The J gene is TRBJ1-1, the V gene TRBV2; possible D gene TRBD1, 6 bases. The ends were cut back, 2 bases at V and 0 bases at J, with 16 bases in the middle. CDR1 is SNHLY, CDR2 FYNNEI, per germline. This CDR3 is built from 17 residues. The CDR3 bases are TGTGCCAGCAGTGAAAGGGGGGGGGAAGTTGTGAACACTGAAGCTTTCTTT. It codes for CASSERGGEVVNTEAFF.

The sample holds a few counts of this clonotype. This sequence joins TRBV7-8 and TRBJ2-3, with TRBD2 as a possible D gene (6 bases). Germline CDR1 and CDR2: SGHVS and FQNEAQ. Trimming left V 1 base short and J 2 bases short, with 13 bases between. This CDR3 spans 16 amino acids. The CDR3, as DNA: TGTGCCAGCAGCTTAGTTGGGACTTCCTACACAGATACGCAGTATTTT. This gives the protein CASSLVGTSYTDTQYF.

This clonotype was seen a handful of times. The rearrangement uses TRBV12-3 or TRBV12-4 and TRBJ2-2, with TRBD2 matching over 13 bases. This CDR3 is 15 amino acids long. V trimming: 5 bases; J trimming: 6 bases; junction bases outside the gene matches: 3. Here the CDR3 DNA reads TGTGCCAGCAGTCCTACTAGCGGGAGGGCCGGGGAGCTGTTTTTT. Protein product: CASSPTSGRAGELFF.

This clonotype was observed a handful of times. V usage is TRBV12-3 or TRBV12-4 and J usage is TRBJ1-5; 11 bases match TRBD1. This CDR3 spans 14 amino acids. V was clipped by 6 bases and J by 7 bases; unmatched bases: 5. The CDR3 DNA follows: TGTGCCAGCAGGTCCGGGACAGGGGGACAGCCCCAGCATTTT. Its protein is CASRSGTGGQPQHF.